This TCR beta chain appears in the sequencing data of a study of molecular identifiers for immune sequencing clone quantification. One entry per CDR3 protein results from TCRdb running MiXCR on the PCR reads. The repertoire holds tens of thousands of distinct CDR3 sequences, with around 17% as singletons. This clonotype was recorded at least ten times. The antigen remains unidentified. V was trimmed by 0 bases and J by 7 bases, leaving 7 bases between them. Per germline, CDR1 SGHAT and CDR2 FQNNGV. This CDR3 has 13 residues. Overall study results and limits: Reports indicate spiked Jurkat TCR RNA from one cell could be found among around 1 million naive cells.

Material: naive CD8+ T cells from blood, with Jurkat cell RNA spiked in. Subset defined: FACS-sorted CD8+CD4-CCR7+CD45RA+ naive T cells. This rearrangement joins TRBV11-2 to TRBJ1-5; D uncertain. The sequence was obtained from a human donor in good health. Some libraries in this study had Jurkat cell RNA spiked in. Here the CDR3 DNA reads TGTGCCAGCAGCTTAGATGAGGTCCAGCCCCAGCATTTT. Encoded protein: CASSLDEVQPQHF.